This T cell receptor (beta chain) emerged from a study of T cell changes during pregnancy in multiple sclerosis. V lost 0 bases to trimming and J lost 2 bases, with 8 bases between them. The CDR3 runs 15 residues. Per the germline V gene, CDR1 is MGHRA and CDR2 is YSYEKL. Assay used: immunoSEQ multiplex PCR; TCRdb lists only in-frame clones, some missing. The table has 45,000 to 55,000 clones, 85% to 90% seen once; the top ten hold roughly 2%. This sequence was found in a female donor with multiple sclerosis, enrolled in a pregnancy study. Material: peripheral blood, obtained in the first trimester of pregnancy. V usage is TRBV4-1 and J usage is TRBJ1-3; D possibly corresponds to TRBD1 (5 bases). CDR3 sequence (DNA): TGCGCCAGCAGCCAAGATCGGACACCTGGAAACACCATATATTTT. It codes for CASSQDRTPGNTIYF.